This is a list of T cell receptor beta chains from one sample in a study of cytomegalovirus exposure and HLA in healthy donors. Profiled with immunoSEQ multiplex PCR; TCRdb holds only in-frame clones, not every one. Among roughly 160,000 clones listed, 73% were seen once. The sample taken for sequencing was PBMCs. These receptor sequences come from a woman younger than 30 in good health and CMV-seropositive. CDR3s include the opening cysteine and the closing phenylalanine or tryptophan. Fields, in order: D gene, J gene, clone size, V gene, CDR3 length, CDR3 protein, CDR3 DNA. D genes are given only for firm matches. Size values are once, few and many counts, or a class for expanded clones, and some rows have none.

TRBD1 TRBJ1-2 - TRBV19 15 CASNEPGQGNYGYTF TGTGCCAGTAATGAACCGGGACAGGGGAACTATGGCTACACCTTC
- TRBJ1-1 - TRBV25-1 14 CASSVFYLRGGAFF TGTGCCAGCAGTGTCTTCTACCTAAGGGGGGGAGCTTTCTTT
- TRBJ1-1 - TRBV7-9 14 CASSLTRGTTEAFF TGTGCCAGCAGCTTGACCCGGGGAACGACTGAAGCTTTCTTT
TRBD2 TRBJ2-7 - TRBV29-1 13 CSVDSGGRDEQYF TGCAGCGTTGACAGCGGGGGGAGGGACGAGCAGTACTTC
- TRBJ2-5 few TRBV6-5 16 CASSYSSTGWPETQYF TGTGCCAGCAGTTATTCCTCGACAGGCTGGCCAGAGACCCAGTACTTC
- TRBJ2-3 few TRBV5-6 14 CASSLAGRTDTQYF TGTGCCAGCAGCTTGGCCGGGAGAACAGATACGCAGTATTTT
- TRBJ2-5 - TRBV15 17 CATSRDPPGRASETQYF TGTGCCACCAGCAGAGACCCACCTGGGAGAGCCTCAGAGACCCAGTACTTC
TRBD2 TRBJ2-1 - TRBV6-5 15 CASSPPAGGRNEQFF TGTGCCAGCTCCCCGCCAGCGGGGGGGCGAAATGAGCAGTTCTTC
TRBD1 TRBJ1-1 - TRBV30 14 CAWSLGTGNTEAFF TGTGCCTGGAGTCTAGGGACAGGTAACACTGAGGCTTTCTTT
- TRBJ1-2 - TRBV27 15 CASSSRQAPNYGYTF TGTGCCAGCAGTTCTCGACAGGCACCTAACTATGGCTACACCTTC
TRBD2 TRBJ2-1 few TRBV15 17 CATSTSSRGLTYNEQFF TGTGCCACCAGCACGTCGTCGAGGGGACTAACCTACAATGAGCAGTTCTTC
- TRBJ2-1 - TRBV9 14 CASTGGTPYNEQFF TGTGCCAGCACCGGGGGAACACCCTACAATGAGCAGTTCTTC
- TRBJ2-5 - TRBV6-4 13 CAPSVPGQETQYF TGTGCCCCCTCGGTCCCGGGCCAAGAGACCCAGTACTTC
- TRBJ2-5 - TRBV7-7 13 CASSQDSQETQYF TGTGCTAGCAGCCAAGACAGCCAAGAGACCCAGTACTTC
TRBD1 TRBJ1-2 - TRBV4-1 17 CASSQDGTGPLNYGYTF TGCGCCAGCAGCCAAGATGGGACAGGGCCTCTTAACTATGGCTACACCTTC
TRBD2 TRBJ2-3 - TRBV7-2 14 CASSLLAGLDTQYF TGTGCCAGCAGCTTACTAGCGGGGTTAGATACGCAGTATTTT
TRBD2 TRBJ2-2 - TRBV19 18 CASKSASGVHRFTGELFF TGTGCCAGTAAATCGGCTAGCGGGGTCCACCGCTTCACCGGGGAGCTGTTTTTT
- TRBJ1-1 - TRBV4-2 16 CASSQDLEGGRTEAFF TGTGCCAGCAGCCAAGATCTTGAGGGGGGGAGGACTGAAGCTTTCTTT
TRBD1 TRBJ1-2 - TRBV6-6 15 CASSYGTGANNGYTF TGTGCCAGCAGTTACGGGACAGGGGCCAACAATGGCTACACCTTC
TRBD1 TRBJ1-5 - TRBV4-1 15 CASSHAPGQNQPQHF TGCGCCAGCAGCCATGCACCGGGACAGAATCAGCCCCAGCATTTT
- TRBJ2-3 - TRBV28 14 CASSFEEGADTQYF TGTGCCAGCAGTTTTGAGGAGGGCGCAGATACGCAGTATTTT
TRBD1 TRBJ2-7 - TRBV11-3 12 CASSGTDYEQYF TGTGCCAGCAGCGGGACAGACTACGAGCAGTACTTC
- TRBJ1-3 - TRBV4-2 17 CASSQERLEVAGNTIYF TGTGCCAGCAGCCAAGAAAGGTTGGAGGTCGCCGGAAACACCATATATTTT
- TRBJ1-5 - TRBV2 15 CASLAGADSNQPQHF TGTGCCAGCCTTGCAGGGGCGGATAGCAATCAGCCCCAGCATTTT
TRBD1 TRBJ2-2 few TRBV5-6 15 CASRLLGGRTGELFF TGTGCCAGCAGGCTCTTAGGGGGCCGGACCGGGGAGCTGTTTTTT
- TRBJ1-3 - TRBV6-1 15 CASSDARGMVNTIYF TGTGCCAGCAGTGATGCCAGAGGGATGGTAAACACCATATATTTT
TRBD2 TRBJ2-1 - TRBV7-2 17 CASSLGGTSGGFNEQFF TGTGCCAGCAGCTTAGGGGGAACTAGCGGGGGTTTCAATGAGCAGTTCTTC
TRBD1 TRBJ1-1 - TRBV5-6 15 CASSGRTGGDTEAFF TGTGCCAGCAGCGGGAGGACAGGGGGGGACACTGAAGCTTTCTTT
TRBD1 TRBJ2-3 - TRBV11-2 15 CASSRAGGGADTQYF TGTGCCAGCAGCCGGGCAGGGGGCGGCGCAGATACGCAGTATTTT
- TRBJ1-2 - TRBV10-3 13 CAISEAATYGYTF TGTGCCATCAGTGAGGCGGCAACCTATGGCTACACCTTC
- TRBJ2-1 - TRBV25-1 13 CASSERTLNEQFF TGTGCCAGCAGTGAACGGACTCTCAATGAGCAGTTCTTC
- TRBJ1-6 - TRBV18 17 CASSPPPLAVRNSPLHF TGTGCCAGCTCACCACCTCCCTTGGCCGTCCGAAATTCACCCCTCCACTTT
TRBD1 TRBJ1-2 - TRBV7-9 12 CSSYRGVDGYTF TGTTCCAGCTACAGGGGCGTTGATGGCTACACCTTC
- TRBJ2-1 - TRBV7-3 17 CASSLTGGVSGFNEQFF TGTGCCAGCAGCTTAACCGGAGGGGTTAGCGGCTTCAATGAGCAGTTCTTC
TRBD1 TRBJ2-3 - TRBV6-5 16 CASSYGRGLSTDTQYF TGTGCCAGCAGTTACGGCAGGGGGCTTAGCACAGATACGCAGTATTTT
- TRBJ1-2 - TRBV28 12 CASSSRDYGYTF TGTGCCAGCAGTTCGCGAGACTATGGCTACACCTTC
- TRBJ2-5 - TRBV7-7 13 CASSSGVGETQYF TGTGCTAGCAGCTCAGGGGTCGGAGAGACCCAGTACTTC
- TRBJ2-7 - TRBV7-2 15 CASSTTRERSYEQYF TGTGCCAGCAGCACAACTCGGGAAAGATCCTACGAGCAGTACTTC
TRBD1 TRBJ2-7 - TRBV7-6 18 CASSRRPPGQGEVGEQYF TGTGCCAGCAGCCGAAGACCCCCGGGACAGGGGGAAGTAGGCGAGCAGTACTTC
TRBD2 TRBJ2-5 - TRBV9 18 CASSVGVSGGAARETQYF TGTGCCAGCAGCGTAGGGGTTAGCGGGGGGGCCGCCCGGGAGACCCAGTACTTC
- TRBJ2-7 - TRBV6-5 13 CASRRILDAEQYF TGTGCCAGCAGGCGGATTCTCGATGCCGAGCAGTACTTC